The 31 T cell receptor beta chains presented below share a single source sample, sequenced in a study of blood T cells in healthy people across ages. A sample-barcoded 5' primer and a J-beta primer mix were used in a second PCR of roughly 7 to 12 cycles. Each CDR3 protein is one row after TCRdb ran MiXCR on the 5' RACE reads. The repertoire includes 1,800,000 or so distinct CDR3 sequences, approximately 39% of them detected once, and more than 20% sits in the top ten. The sample comprised blood. These receptors all stem from a human donor in good health.

The genes are TRBV10-3 and TRBJ1-2; D unclear. The germline V and J ends were trimmed by 7 bases and 1 base, with 10 bases remaining between them. Germline-derived CDR1 and CDR2 are ENHRY and SYGVKD. This CDR3 has 13 residues. As DNA, the CDR3 is TGTGCCATCAACAGCCTCATTAACTATGGCTACACCTTC. Translation gives CAINSLINYGYTF.

This clonotype was detected only a few times. The V call is TRBV12-3 or TRBV12-4, the J call TRBJ2-1; 10 bases are a match to TRBD1. Losses at the gene ends were 4 bases for V and 3 bases for J; bases not matched to a gene: 15. The CDR3 is 19 residues long. The CDR3 sequence: CASSSPEGTDRGIYNEQFF. For the CDR3, the DNA is TGTGCCAGCAGTTCCCCAGAGGGCACGGACAGGGGGATCTACAATGAGCAGTTCTTC.

The CDR3 DNA sequence: TGCAGCGGCGCTCTTACAGATACGCAGTATTTT. It specifies CSGALTDTQYF. V and J are TRBV29-1 and TRBJ2-3; D unclear. Trimming took 7 bases from V and 3 from J, leaving 8 bases between them. Germline V gene data show CDR1 as SQVTM and CDR2 as ANQGSEA. The CDR3 is 11 residues long.

This clonotype was detected only a few times. Here the CDR3 DNA reads TGCGCCAGCAGCCAAGATCGTAACAGCTGGTATGGCTACACCTTC. This codes for CASSQDRNSWYGYTF. The chain carries TRBV4-3 and TRBJ1-2; no clear D gene. The length of the CDR3 is 15 residues. Trimming cost V 0 bases and J 5 bases, with 13 bases left between them. The germline CDR1 and CDR2 sequences are LGHNA and YSLEER.

This clonotype appeared a few times. The gene calls are TRBV6-1 and TRBJ1-5, with D hard to call. CDR1 is MNHNS, CDR2 SASEGT, per germline. Trimming took 2 bases from V and 7 from J, leaving 3 bases between them. There are 11 residues in the CDR3. The CDR3 here is CASSEMQPQHF. The CDR3 coding sequence is TGTGCCAGCAGTGAAATGCAGCCCCAGCATTTT.

The gene calls are TRBV20-1 and TRBJ2-1; 11 bases fit TRBD2. V lost 4 bases to trimming and J lost 2 bases; unmatched junction nucleotides: 7. The CDR3 is made up of 16 amino acids. In germline, CDR1 is DFQATT, CDR2 SNEGSKA (reference sequence). In nucleotides, the CDR3 is TGCAGTGCTACAGATAGCGGGGGGGCCACCTACAATGAGCAGTTCTTC. Its translation: CSATDSGGATYNEQFF.

V usage is TRBV5-1 and J usage is TRBJ1-4; D is undetermined. CDR1 is SGHRS and CDR2 is YFSETQ in the germline V gene. The ends were cut back, 3 bases at V and 8 bases at J, with 17 bases in the middle. The CDR3 loop spans 15 amino acids. The CDR3 region has the DNA TGCGCCAGCAGCTCGGGCTTGTCAGGAGGAGAAAAACTGTTTTTT. This encodes CASSSGLSGGEKLFF.

J is TRBJ1-4 and V is TRBV6-5; 9 bases are a match to TRBD1. After removal of 2 bases from V and 2 bases from J, the junction contained 3 bases not matched to a gene. The germline CDR1 and CDR2 sequences are MNHEY and SVGAGI. CDR3 length: 16 residues. CDR3 residues: CASSYGQGSTNEKLFF. Written as DNA, the CDR3 is TGTGCCAGCAGTTACGGACAGGGGAGTACTAATGAAAAACTGTTTTTT.

This clonotype has ten or more counts. The chain combines TRBV4-3 with TRBJ2-3, with 13 positions matching TRBD2. Germline values: CDR1 LGHNA, CDR2 YSLEER. Germline trimming cut 2 bases from V and 4 bases from J; bases unmatched to any gene: 3. The CDR3 is 16 residues long. CDR3 amino acids: CASSQSGTSGADTQYF. The DNA for the CDR3 is TGCGCCAGCAGCCAATCCGGGACTAGCGGGGCAGATACGCAGTATTTT.

The V call is TRBV29-1, the J call TRBJ1-2, with D possibly matching TRBD1 (6 bases). Per germline, CDR1 SQVTM and CDR2 ANQGSEA. V lost 7 bases and J 4 bases, leaving 13 bases between the germline ends. The CDR3 sequence is 12 residues long. CDR3 amino acids: CSGGAGPYGYTF. The CDR3, as DNA: TGCAGCGGGGGGGCAGGGCCCTATGGCTACACCTTC.

The chain uses TRBV7-2 and TRBJ2-5; 7 positions match TRBD1. V lost 4 bases, J lost 5 bases, and 13 bases stayed unmatched. This CDR3 spans 16 amino acids. CDR1 SGHTA and CDR2 FQGNSA come from the germline V gene. The CDR3 DNA reads as TGTGCCAGCAGCTACTACAGGGGCCAAGTCCAGGAGACCCAGTACTTC. It codes for CASSYYRGQVQETQYF.

The chain recombines TRBV7-2 with TRBJ2-1, with 7 bases aligning to TRBD1. CDR3 size: 13 residues. V was pared by 3 bases and J by 8 bases, with 4 bases of the junction left unmatched. In germline, CDR1 is SGHTA, CDR2 FQGNSA. DNA of the CDR3: TGTGCCAGCAGCTTCGACAGGGCGGATGAGCAGTTCTTC. Protein sequence: CASSFDRADEQFF. The complete variable domain, with remaining parts taken from reference TRBV7-2 and TRBJ2-1, reads GAGVSQSPSNKVTEKGKDVELRCDPISGHTALYWYRQSLGQGLEFLIYFQGNSAPDKSGLPSDRFSAERTGGSVSTLTIQRTQQEDSAVYLCASSFDRADEQFFGPGTRLTVL.

This clonotype was observed a handful of times. This chain links TRBV20-1 with TRBJ2-7, with a tentative D call TRBD1 (5 bases). Germline V gene data show CDR1 as DFQATT and CDR2 as SNEGSKA (reference sequence). The CDR3 spans 15 residues. Trimming removed 0 bases from V and 1 base from J, with 13 bases in between. The CDR3 DNA reads as TGCAGTGCTAGAGACCGAAGGGGCGAGTCCTACGAGCAGTACTTC. It yields the protein CSARDRRGESYEQYF.

This clonotype turned up a few times. This CDR3 is CASSLAWGSSYTF. Written as DNA, the CDR3 is TGTGCCAGCAGCTTAGCGTGGGGCTCAAGCTACACCTTC. The chain uses TRBV7-2 and TRBJ1-2; D perhaps matches TRBD1 (5 bases). V dropped 0 bases and J dropped 9 bases, with 11 bases sitting between them. Germline V gene sequence: CDR1 SGHTA, CDR2 FQGNSA. The CDR3 is 13 amino acids.

The chain recombines TRBV5-1 with TRBJ1-1; the D is unclear. With 5 bases removed from V and 0 bases from J, the gap between germline ends came to 11 bases. The CDR3 is made up of 14 amino acids. Germline V gene data show CDR1 as SGHRS and CDR2 as YFSETQ. CDR3 nucleotide sequence: TGCGCCAGCAGGACCGTGGGCTTGAACACTGAAGCTTTCTTT. Amino acids: CASRTVGLNTEAFF.

This chain links TRBV3-1 with TRBJ2-5; 8 nucleotides align to TRBD1. The germline CDR1 and CDR2 sequences are LGHDT and YNNKEL (reference sequence). Trimming cost V 5 bases and J 5 bases; bases outside gene matches: 13. The CDR3 sequence is 16 residues long. CDR3 in DNA: TGTGCCAGCAGCTTAGACAGGGGTCAGCTCTGGGAGACCCAGTACTTC. Amino acid sequence: CASSLDRGQLWETQYF.

This clonotype occurred many times. The chain is built from TRBV12-3 or TRBV12-4 and TRBJ1-2, with D unresolved. The V end was cut by 0 bases, the J end by 8 bases, with 7 bases between. The CDR3 runs 12 residues. CDR3 region: CASSLAGSGYTF. The CDR3 coding sequence is TGTGCCAGCAGTTTAGCGGGCAGCGGCTACACCTTC.

This clonotype turned up a few times. The chain is built from TRBV7-2 and TRBJ1-1, with D possibly matching TRBD1 (6 bases). Germline V CDR1 and CDR2: SGHTA, FQGNSA. The V gene lost 7 bases and the J gene lost 4 bases, with 16 bases spanning the gap. The CDR3 has 14 residues. This CDR3 reads CASTEWGGLTEAFF. DNA of the CDR3: TGTGCCAGCACGGAGTGGGGGGGCCTCACTGAAGCTTTCTTT.

The V and J genes are TRBV14 and TRBJ1-2; a possible D gene is TRBD1 (5 bases). The V end lost 4 bases, the J end lost 8 bases, and 20 bases lay between the germline ends. Germline V gene data show CDR1 as SGHDN and CDR2 as FVKESK. This CDR3 has 15 residues. The CDR3 loop is CASSLRDGRGWGYTF. The CDR3 bases are TGTGCCAGCAGCCTACGGGACGGCCGGGGATGGGGCTACACCTTC.

The rearrangement links TRBV6-1 to TRBJ1-2, with 10 bases identical to TRBD1. Germline V gene data show CDR1 as MNHNS and CDR2 as SASEGT. V shed 6 bases and J 8 bases; nucleotides not matched to a gene: 12. This CDR3 is 15 amino acids long. CDR3 region: CASSPLTGTGDGYTF. CDR3 in DNA: TGTGCCAGCAGCCCTCTGACCGGGACAGGGGACGGCTACACCTTC.

This clonotype occurred a few times. DNA for the CDR3: TGTGCCTGGGCAGAAAACCAAGAGACCCAGTACTTC. This codes for CAWAENQETQYF. The genes are TRBV30 and TRBJ2-5; D not certain. The CDR3 is made up of 12 amino acids. Between the trimmed V and J ends, which lost 5 bases and 0 bases, there was a span of 7 bases. Germline loops: CDR1 GTSNPN, CDR2 SVGIG (reference sequence). Together with reference TRBV30 and TRBJ2-5, the CDR3 gives the full variable domain: SQTIHQWPATLVQPVGSPLSLECTVEGTSNPNLYWYRQAAGRGLQLLFYSVGIGQISSEVPQNLSASRPQDRQFILSSKKLLLSDSGFYLCAWAENQETQYFGPGTRLLVL.

This clonotype was seen repeatedly, ten times or more. The chain links TRBV20-1 to TRBJ2-6; D remains unclear. The germline V gene has CDR1 DFQATT and CDR2 SNEGSKA (reference sequence). V was trimmed by 5 bases and J by 3 bases, leaving 11 bases between them. The CDR3 is 14 residues long. CDR3 sequence reads: CSASGSFGANVLTF. As DNA, the CDR3 is TGCAGTGCTTCCGGGTCGTTTGGGGCCAACGTCCTGACTTTC.

This rearrangement joins TRBV20-1 to TRBJ2-5; 10 bases are a match to TRBD2. This CDR3 is 15 amino acids long. V was clipped by 3 bases and J by 4 bases; unmatched bases: 8. In germline, CDR1 is DFQATT, CDR2 SNEGSKA (reference sequence). CDR3 nucleotides: TGCAGTGCTAGTGGTCCTAGCGGGGGATTAGAGACCCAGTACTTC. Encoded protein: CSASGPSGGLETQYF.

V is TRBV7-2 and J is TRBJ2-1, with 9 positions matching TRBD2. Germline V gene sequence: CDR1 SGHTA, CDR2 FQGNSA. The J segment lost 3 bases and the V segment lost 1 base, leaving 7 bases of the junction unmatched. The CDR3 totals 17 residues. The CDR3 coding sequence is TGTGCCAGCAGCTTAGGCGGGGGGGGCGGTGGCTACAATGAGCAGTTCTTC. It specifies CASSLGGGGGGYNEQFF.

J is TRBJ2-7 and V is TRBV7-2; possible D gene TRBD1, 6 bases. V lost 4 bases, J lost 3 bases, and 16 bases lay in between. From germline, CDR1 is SGHTA and CDR2 FQGNSA. The CDR3 extends over 15 amino acids. The CDR3 coding sequence is TGTGCCAGCAGCTCCTCAGGGGTCGGGGTCTACGAGCAGTACTTC. Amino acids: CASSSSGVGVYEQYF.

V is TRBV20-1 and J is TRBJ2-5, with a weak D call TRBD2 (5 bases). Germline assignment: CDR1 DFQATT and CDR2 SNEGSKA (reference sequence). V dropped 3 bases and J dropped 4 bases, with 12 bases sitting between them. This CDR3 is built from 13 residues. CDR3 bases: TGCAGTGCTAGTGCTTCCGGGATAGAGACCCAGTACTTC. Its protein product is CSASASGIETQYF.

The chain employs TRBV6-5 and TRBJ2-1, with D perhaps matching TRBD2 (5 bases). The length of the CDR3 is 15 residues. V lost 6 bases to trimming and J lost 4 bases, with 16 bases between them. Germline CDR1 is MNHEY and CDR2 is SVGAGI. The DNA of the CDR3 is TGTGCCAGCAGGATGAGTGTCGGGGTTTACAATGAGCAGTTCTTC. Encoded protein: CASRMSVGVYNEQFF.

In regard to this clonotype: A read error may produce the germline difference seen at one junction end. This chain joins TRBV28 and TRBJ2-3; TRBD2 matches at 8 bases. In germline, CDR1 is MDHEN, CDR2 SYDVKM. This CDR3 contains 14 residues. As DNA, the CDR3 is TGTGCCAGCAGCCCCGGGGGGGCAGTAGATGCGCAGTATTTT. This gives the protein CASSPGGAVDAQYF. Full variable domain (rest looked up from reference TRBV28 and TRBJ2-3): DVKVTQSSRYLVKRTGEKVFLECVQDMDHENMFWYRQDPGLGLRLIYFSYDVKMKEKGDIPEGYSVSREKKERFSLILESASTNQTSMYLCASSPGGAVDAQYFGPGTRLTVL.

This chain uses TRBV29-1 with TRBJ1-2; no firm D call. The CDR3 spans 12 residues. V shed 2 bases and J shed 5 bases, with 9 bases lying between them. From germline, CDR1 is SQVTM and CDR2 ANQGSEA. The CDR3 reads CSVEKELYGYTF. CDR3 sequence (DNA): TGCAGCGTTGAAAAGGAGCTATATGGCTACACCTTC. The whole variable domain, remainder taken from reference TRBV29-1 and TRBJ1-2, is SAVISQKPSRDICQRGTSLTIQCQVDSQVTMMFWYRQQPGQSLTLIATANQGSEATYESGFVIDKFPISRPNLTFSTLTVSNMSPEDSSIYLCSVEKELYGYTFGSGTRLTVV.

This clonotype was counted between two and nine times. The V call is TRBV24-1, the J call TRBJ1-2; the D gene is possibly TRBD1 (6 bases). Germline V lookup: CDR1 KGHDR, CDR2 SFDVKD. The ends were cut back, 9 bases at V and 0 bases at J, with 10 bases in the middle. The CDR3 runs to 13 residues. CDR3 loop: CATQDRANYGYTF. The CDR3 bases are TGTGCCACCCAGGACAGAGCTAACTATGGCTACACCTTC.

This clonotype was detected a few times. V is TRBV5-6 and J is TRBJ2-7; weak D call: TRBD2 (6 bases). Germline CDR1 and CDR2: SGHDT and YYEEEE. The length of the CDR3 is 16 residues. The V gene lost 0 bases and the J gene lost 2 bases, with 15 bases spanning the gap. CDR3 nucleotide sequence: TGTGCCAGCAGCTTGGTGGTATGGAGGGTTGCCTACGAGCAGTACTTC. This codes for CASSLVVWRVAYEQYF.